This T cell receptor (beta chain) came from a study of Graves' ophthalmopathy and Graves' hyperthyroidism. Study-wide context: Prior to any treatment, peripheral blood was collected at the time of initial diagnosis. Study outcomes and limitations: Progression of ophthalmopathy was predicted by the model with about 66% sensitivity and roughly 73% specificity.

The table lists this clonotype with many counts. Its matching antigen is unknown. The CDR3 covers 15 residues. CDR1 is MNHNS and CDR2 is SASEGT in the germline V gene. V lost 4 bases, J lost 8 bases, and 20 bases lay in between. CAS ≥3, NOSPECS ≥4, moderate-to-severe activity and duration under 3 months marked donors with ophthalmopathy. PBMCs were isolated by Ficoll-Paque density gradient centrifugation, using 7.5 to 10 ml of fresh peripheral blood as the starting material. The study amplified TCR beta CDR3 regions using RNA transcripts. First-round RT-PCR employed HTBI primers, with a second-round multiplex PCR after it. TCRdb re-called the multiplex PCR reads through MiXCR, storing one row per CDR3 protein. The sample lists under 350,000 distinct CDR3 sequences, around a sixth occurring once.

The sequenced sample consisted of peripheral blood. The rearrangement uses TRBV6-1 and TRBJ1-2; D is perhaps TRBD1 (5 bases). The sequence was collected from an adult man with Graves' ophthalmopathy. Here the CDR3 DNA reads TGTGCCAGCAGTGCCCCCCCCACAAGGGGAGAAGGCTACACCTTC. Amino acids: CASSAPPTRGEGYTF.